This TCR beta chain was captured in a study of blood T cell repertoires in COVID-19. Study-level information: The origin of the acute and convalescent COVID-19 samples was the United States, Italy and Spain. T cells, B-cell-depleted T cells, or PBMCs provided the cDNA or gDNA that served as material.

The table came from immunoSEQ multiplex PCR; TCRdb's copy has only in-frame clones and leaves some out. The sample consists of roughly 170,000 clones, 84% of them appearing once. Donors were grouped by their self-reported clinical history. For recovered donors of Cohort 3, there were two negative PCRs, clearance, or symptom resolution. The V gene lost 2 bases and the J gene lost 2 bases, with 11 bases spanning the gap. Germline-derived CDR1 and CDR2 are MNHEY and SVGEGT. The CDR3 spans 15 residues. Input material: PBMCs or T cells enriched from blood (not recorded which). The receptor's source is a man in his forties or fifties who had recovered from COVID-19. The chain links TRBV6-2 or TRBV6-3 to TRBJ2-3; D is perhaps TRBD1 (6 bases). This CDR3 is CASSYADSATDTQYF. The CDR3 DNA reads as TGTGCCAGCAGTTACGCGGACAGTGCCACAGATACGCAGTATTTT.